A selection of T cell receptor beta chains follows, all from one sample in a study of blood T cells in healthy people across ages. TCRdb re-analysed the 5' RACE reads in MiXCR, keeping a single row per CDR3 protein. The repertoire consists of around 1,800,000 distinct CDR3 sequences, with 30% to 40% occurring once and the leading ten covering more than 20%. Sequenced material: blood. The receptors stem from a human donor in good health. CDR3s include the opening cysteine and the closing phenylalanine or tryptophan. Each record gives: D gene, J gene, clone size, V gene, CDR3 protein, CDR3 DNA. A D gene is named only where the DNA matches it firmly. Size tells how often a clone was seen (once, few, many) or the class of an expanded clone, and some rows leave it out.

>TRBD1|TRBJ1-1|.|TRBV4-2
CASSQDQGQDTEAFF
TGTGCCAGCAGCCAAGATCAGGGACAGGACACTGAAGCTTTCTTT
>.|TRBJ2-3|.|TRBV20-1
CSARDAGAIDTQYF
TGCAGTGCTAGAGATGCGGGGGCGATTGATACGCAGTATTTT
>.|TRBJ2-3|.|TRBV30
CACWSTDTQYF
TGTGCCTGTTGGAGCACAGATACGCAGTATTTT
>.|TRBJ2-4|.|TRBV4-3
CASSQDLGAGAKNIQYF
TGCGCCAGCAGCCAAGATTTGGGTGCCGGGGCCAAAAACATTCAGTACTTC
>.|TRBJ2-1|.|TRBV12-3/TRBV12-4
CASRGRVFEQFF
TGTGCCAGCAGGGGAAGGGTTTTTGAGCAGTTCTTC
>TRBD2|TRBJ2-1|.|TRBV2
CASTPGLAGFF
TGTGCCAGCACACCGGGACTAGCGGGGTTCTTC
>.|TRBJ2-1|few|TRBV12-3/TRBV12-4
CASSLVGGNYNEQFF
TGTGCCAGCAGTTTGGTCGGGGGAAACTACAATGAGCAGTTCTTC
>TRBD2|TRBJ2-5|.|TRBV3-1
CASSQGLAGPRRETQYF
TGTGCCAGCAGCCAAGGACTAGCGGGTCCCCGGCGGGAGACCCAGTACTTC
>TRBD1|TRBJ2-1|many|TRBV10-3
CAISVAEGQVKFF
TGTGCCATCAGTGTCGCTGAGGGACAGGTTAAGTTCTTC
>.|TRBJ2-3|.|TRBV7-9
CASRSPAGAWDTQYF
TGTGCCAGCAGAAGCCCGGCGGGCGCATGGGATACGCAGTATTTT
>.|TRBJ1-2|.|TRBV11-2
CASSLVMGGRYGYTF
TGTGCCAGCAGCTTAGTCATGGGGGGCCGCTATGGCTACACCTTC
>.|TRBJ2-5|once|TRBV5-1
CASSRRLESEETQYF
TGCGCCAGCAGCCGTAGACTAGAGTCGGAAGAGACCCAGTACTTC
>TRBD1|TRBJ1-1|once|TRBV6-6
CASIQDRDDTEAFF
TGTGCCAGCATCCAGGACAGGGATGACACTGAAGCTTTCTTT
>TRBD1|TRBJ1-2|.|TRBV4-2
CASRGLSGTGEVYGYTF
TGTGCCAGCAGAGGGTTGTCCGGGACAGGGGAGGTTTATGGCTACACCTTC
>.|TRBJ2-1|few|TRBV3-1
CASSQDWGGGTGASYNEQFF
TGTGCCAGCAGCCAAGATTGGGGTGGAGGGACCGGCGCCTCCTACAATGAGCAGTTCTTC
>.|TRBJ2-5|.|TRBV20-1
CSAREQGRETQYF
TGCAGTGCTAGAGAACAGGGACGGGAGACCCAGTACTTC
>.|TRBJ1-2|many|TRBV14
CASSRRQSDGYTF
TGTGCCAGCAGCCGGAGACAGTCAGATGGCTACACCTTC
>TRBD2|TRBJ2-1|.|TRBV9
CASSVGLAGGLSSYNEQFF
TGTGCCAGCAGCGTAGGACTAGCGGGGGGACTTAGCTCCTACAATGAGCAGTTCTTC
>TRBD1|TRBJ2-2|.|TRBV2
CASSFPGQGAGELFF
TGTGCCAGCAGTTTTCCGGGACAGGGAGCCGGGGAGCTGTTTTTT
>TRBD1|TRBJ2-3|.|TRBV7-3
CASSLTAGRGNTDTQYF
TGTGCCAGCAGCTTAACGGCGGGCAGGGGGAACACAGATACGCAGTATTTT
>TRBD2|TRBJ2-3|few|TRBV20-1
CSARDLGAGGVPSTDTQYF
TGCAGTGCTAGAGATCTAGGGGCGGGGGGCGTCCCTAGCACAGATACGCAGTATTTT
>TRBD2|TRBJ2-3|.|TRBV20-1
CSARDLSSGGAYGDTQYF
TGCAGTGCTAGAGACCTATCTAGCGGGGGGGCCTACGGCGATACGCAGTATTTT
>.|TRBJ1-1|.|TRBV6-2/TRBV6-3
CATTRGAQNTEAFF
TGTGCTACAACGAGGGGGGCCCAGAACACTGAAGCTTTCTTT
>TRBD1|TRBJ1-2|few|TRBV7-2
CASSSGQEVGGYTF
TGTGCCAGCAGCTCGGGACAGGAGGTTGGCGGCTACACCTTC
>.|TRBJ2-3|many|TRBV29-1
CSVEDQGTDTQYF
TGCAGCGTTGAAGATCAGGGCACAGATACGCAGTATTTT
>.|TRBJ2-5|few|TRBV13
CASSLLRTNQETQYF
TGTGCCAGCAGCTTACTCAGGACTAATCAAGAGACCCAGTACTTC